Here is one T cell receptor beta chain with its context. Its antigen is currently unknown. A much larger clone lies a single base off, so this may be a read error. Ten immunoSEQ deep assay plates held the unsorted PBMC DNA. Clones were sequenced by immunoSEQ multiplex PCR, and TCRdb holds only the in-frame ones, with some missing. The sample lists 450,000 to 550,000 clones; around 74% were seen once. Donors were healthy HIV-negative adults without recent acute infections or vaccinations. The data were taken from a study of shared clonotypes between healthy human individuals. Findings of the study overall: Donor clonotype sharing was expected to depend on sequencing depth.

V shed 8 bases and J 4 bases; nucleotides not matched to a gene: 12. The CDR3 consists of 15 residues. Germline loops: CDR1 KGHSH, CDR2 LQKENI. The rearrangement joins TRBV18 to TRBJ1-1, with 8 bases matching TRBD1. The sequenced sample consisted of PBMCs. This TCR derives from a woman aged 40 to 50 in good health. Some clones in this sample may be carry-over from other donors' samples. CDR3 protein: CASPPSGQGSTEAFF. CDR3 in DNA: TGTGCCAGCCCGCCCAGTGGACAGGGCAGCACTGAAGCTTTCTTT.